The sequence of this T cell receptor (beta chain) was determined in a study of human T cells and chemical hapten exposure (dated by TCRdb to about 2021). General notes on the study: Libraries were pooled for sequencing, and per-sample TCR yields varied mainly because of small differences in library volumes within the pool. The study tracked peripheral blood TCR repertoire changes in vivo during primary and secondary sensitization to the hapten diphenylcyclopropenone (DPC) in alopecia patients. From each blood RNA sample, both TCR alpha and TCR beta chains were sequenced.

Libraries were prepared through 5' RACE. Sequencing relied on an Illumina MiSeq. During library preparation, unique molecular identifiers were attached to individual cDNA molecules so that TCRs could be counted quantitatively and reproducibly. The study's own analysis went as follows. A median of approximately 96,000 TCRs per sample was observed, with a range of about 20,000 to 750,000. V, J and CDR3 annotation of the TCR reads was performed with the Decombinator software suite. To make PS versus PT1 abundance plots, every sample was subsampled to the same number of TCRs (28,000). TCRs were defined as expanded if absent before sensitization and observed at least eight times at the 2-week time point. In TCRdb, the public reads were trimmed at Q25 with fastp and aligned with MiXCR, with productive beta chains retained. Rows with one shared CDR3 protein collapse into an entry with the most common genes and DNA. The V and J calls come from TCRdb's annotation, not from the publication. Within this sample are 130,000 or so distinct CDR3 sequences, with over 3.5% of them counted one time only. Around 1.4% of the sample is held by the ten biggest clonotypes.

This clonotype was seen ten or more times. The antigen it binds to is not known. The sample holds no much larger clone one base away, and base qualities are not on file. Trimming takes 3 bases from V and 8 bases from J, and the germline ends sit 17 bases apart. Inclusive of the bounding cysteine and phenylalanine, the CDR3 is 15 residues long. Only the CDR3 part of the read is kept: 45 bases, read in frame from the first base. For CDR1 and CDR2, the germline V gene lists SGHTA and FQGTGA. Total RNA was isolated from unfractionated whole blood collected in Tempus Blood RNA tubes. As TCR sequencing controls, a few healthy volunteers were used, with blood taken at day 0, 2 weeks and 6 weeks. What the authors observed across the whole study: Repeated subsampling changed both the strength of the expansion versus patch-test correlation and the threshold at which that correlation became significant. The number of TCRs above 1 in 1000 frequency did not change with DPC sensitization; there was no evidence of global repertoire structure alterations.

The sequence came from a female donor in good health. Rearrangement joined TRBV7-3 to TRBJ2-1; the best D guess is TRBD2, with 5 bases matching. The sequenced DNA: TGTGCCAGCAGCTTGTACGGACTCCCTGGGGATGAGCAGTTCTTC. Translated, it gives CASSLYGLPGDEQFF.